The rows below give T cell receptor beta chains drawn from one sample of a study of CD8+CD57+ T cells in acquired aplastic anemia. Each CDR3 protein is one row after TCRdb ran MiXCR on the reads. Here the sample spans around 250,000 distinct CDR3 sequences, roughly half being singletons. The sequencing sample was made of sorted CD4+, CD8+, or CD8+CD57+ T cells (not recorded which) from PBMCs. These receptors were taken from a human donor with severe aplastic anemia or a healthy control (not recorded which). Both conserved end residues are part of each CDR3. The D gene is left open where the match is weak. Size is omitted from some rows. Given values are once, few, many or a class for expanded clones.

v_call: TRBV7-6; clone_size: .; j_call: TRBJ2-5; d_call: TRBD1; cdr3_aa: CASSSPGGQGIEGETQYF; cdr3_nt: TGTGCCAGCAGTTCCCCTGGGGGACAGGGGATAGAGGGGGAGACCCAGTACTTC
v_call: TRBV20-1; clone_size: many; j_call: TRBJ2-6; d_call: .; cdr3_aa: CSAPDSSGANVLTF; cdr3_nt: TGCAGTGCACCTGACAGCTCTGGGGCCAACGTCCTGACTTTC
v_call: TRBV6-5; clone_size: many; j_call: TRBJ1-2; d_call: .; cdr3_aa: CASSYSGPGRIGYTF; cdr3_nt: TGTGCCAGCAGTTACTCGGGACCCGGTCGAATAGGCTACACCTTC
v_call: TRBV7-3; clone_size: .; j_call: TRBJ2-7; d_call: TRBD1; cdr3_aa: CASSLGVTGDEQYF; cdr3_nt: TGTGCCAGCAGCTTAGGAGTGACAGGGGACGAGCAGTACTTC
v_call: TRBV19; clone_size: few; j_call: TRBJ1-2; d_call: TRBD1; cdr3_aa: CASSFDRGTSYGYTF; cdr3_nt: TGTGCCAGTAGTTTCGACAGGGGGACGTCCTATGGCTACACCTTC
v_call: TRBV5-1; clone_size: many; j_call: TRBJ1-2; d_call: TRBD1; cdr3_aa: CASSFDRAGYTF; cdr3_nt: TGCGCCAGCAGCTTTGACAGGGCCGGCTACACCTTC
v_call: TRBV6-5; clone_size: many; j_call: TRBJ1-6; d_call: .; cdr3_aa: CASRTQGYSPLHF; cdr3_nt: TGTGCCAGCAGGACACAGGGATATTCACCCCTCCACTTT
v_call: TRBV7-9; clone_size: .; j_call: TRBJ2-6; d_call: .; cdr3_aa: CASSPEWDRANVLTF; cdr3_nt: TGTGCCAGCAGCCCCGAATGGGACAGGGCCAACGTCCTGACTTTC
v_call: TRBV7-9; clone_size: .; j_call: TRBJ2-7; d_call: .; cdr3_aa: CASSQGPSVYEQYF; cdr3_nt: TGCGCCAGCAGCCAAGGTCCTAGCGTCTACGAGCAGTACTTC
v_call: TRBV19; clone_size: many; j_call: TRBJ1-2; d_call: .; cdr3_aa: CASSIVTGSGADYGYTF; cdr3_nt: TGTGCCAGTAGTATAGTCACAGGATCAGGGGCAGACTATGGCTACACCTTC
v_call: TRBV20-1; clone_size: .; j_call: TRBJ2-1; d_call: .; cdr3_aa: CSASLPGLYNEQFF; cdr3_nt: TGCAGTGCTAGTCTCCCGGGTCTCTACAATGAGCAGTTCTTC
v_call: TRBV29-1; clone_size: once; j_call: TRBJ1-1; d_call: .; cdr3_aa: CSVVVNTEALF; cdr3_nt: TGCAGCGTTGTAGTGAACACTGAGGCTCTCTTT
v_call: TRBV12-3/TRBV12-4; clone_size: many; j_call: TRBJ1-1; d_call: .; cdr3_aa: CASSNPLAGRNTEAFF; cdr3_nt: TGTGCCAGCAGTAATCCCCTTGCAGGGCGGAACACTGAAGCTTTCTTT
v_call: TRBV24-1; clone_size: .; j_call: TRBJ1-4; d_call: .; cdr3_aa: CATSDTAGQGNEKLFF; cdr3_nt: TGTGCCACCAGTGACACAGCGGGGCAGGGTAATGAAAAACTGTTTTTT
v_call: TRBV7-9; clone_size: .; j_call: TRBJ1-2; d_call: TRBD1; cdr3_aa: CASSPGGGFFGYTF; cdr3_nt: TGTGCCAGCAGCCCAGGGGGGGGGTTCTTTGGCTACACCTTC
v_call: TRBV7-2; clone_size: .; j_call: TRBJ2-6; d_call: TRBD1; cdr3_aa: CATRQGAGANVLTF; cdr3_nt: TGTGCCACCCGACAGGGGGCTGGGGCCAACGTCCTGACTTTC
v_call: TRBV6-5; clone_size: .; j_call: TRBJ1-1; d_call: TRBD1; cdr3_aa: CASSHTGDPEAFF; cdr3_nt: TGTGCCAGCAGCCATACAGGGGACCCCGAAGCTTTCTTT
v_call: TRBV7-9; clone_size: many; j_call: TRBJ2-3; d_call: TRBD2; cdr3_aa: CASSPRSRLAGGRGTDTQYF; cdr3_nt: TGTGCCAGCAGTCCTCGATCCCGACTAGCGGGGGGGCGCGGCACAGATACGCAGTATTTT
v_call: TRBV6-6; clone_size: many; j_call: TRBJ1-5; d_call: .; cdr3_aa: CASSHQGTAQRQPQHF; cdr3_nt: TGTGCCAGCAGTCATCAGGGGACGGCACAGCGTCAGCCCCAGCATTTT
v_call: TRBV20-1; clone_size: many; j_call: TRBJ1-5; d_call: TRBD1; cdr3_aa: CSATNVDRVGNQPQHF; cdr3_nt: TGCAGTGCTACTAACGTGGACAGGGTCGGTAATCAGCCCCAGCATTTT
v_call: TRBV20-1; clone_size: .; j_call: TRBJ2-7; d_call: TRBD2; cdr3_aa: CSASPSGGTYEQYF; cdr3_nt: TGCAGTGCTAGTCCTAGCGGGGGGACCTACGAGCAGTACTTC
v_call: TRBV7-2; clone_size: .; j_call: TRBJ2-2; d_call: .; cdr3_aa: CASSLRGVNGELFF; cdr3_nt: TGTGCCAGCAGCTTAAGGGGGGTGAACGGGGAGCTGTTTTTT
v_call: TRBV9; clone_size: .; j_call: TRBJ2-4; d_call: TRBD2; cdr3_aa: CASSVAPGLAGDIQYF; cdr3_nt: TGTGCCAGCAGCGTAGCTCCTGGACTAGCGGGGGACATTCAGTACTTC
v_call: TRBV10-3; clone_size: few; j_call: TRBJ1-1; d_call: .; cdr3_aa: CAISLTVEDTEAFF; cdr3_nt: TGTGCCATCAGTTTGACAGTAGAGGATACTGAAGCTTTCTTT
v_call: TRBV7-2; clone_size: .; j_call: TRBJ2-7; d_call: .; cdr3_aa: CASSLTRSYEQYF; cdr3_nt: TGTGCCAGCAGTTTGACCAGGAGCTACGAGCAGTACTTC
v_call: TRBV2; clone_size: .; j_call: TRBJ2-7; d_call: .; cdr3_aa: CASSERGRSYEQYF; cdr3_nt: TGTGCCAGCAGTGAGAGGGGACGATCCTACGAGCAGTACTTC
v_call: TRBV9; clone_size: .; j_call: TRBJ2-3; d_call: TRBD2; cdr3_aa: CASSVEAGGPSDTQYF; cdr3_nt: TGTGCCAGCAGCGTAGAAGCGGGGGGGCCCTCAGATACGCAGTATTTT
v_call: TRBV5-8; clone_size: .; j_call: TRBJ2-7; d_call: TRBD1; cdr3_aa: CASSLTPGQGHEQYF; cdr3_nt: TGTGCCAGCAGCTTAACTCCGGGACAGGGACACGAGCAGTACTTC
v_call: TRBV7-8; clone_size: many; j_call: TRBJ1-2; d_call: .; cdr3_aa: CASSFDRTYGYTF; cdr3_nt: TGTGCCAGCAGCTTCGACAGGACCTATGGCTACACCTTC
v_call: TRBV7-8; clone_size: .; j_call: TRBJ2-7; d_call: .; cdr3_aa: CASSSRGVGGPYEQYF; cdr3_nt: TGTGCCAGCAGCTCCCGCGGGGTAGGCGGCCCCTACGAGCAGTACTTC
v_call: TRBV20-1; clone_size: .; j_call: TRBJ2-1; d_call: .; cdr3_aa: CSAQRANEQFF; cdr3_nt: TGCAGTGCTCAGCGGGCCAATGAGCAGTTCTTC
v_call: TRBV30; clone_size: .; j_call: TRBJ2-5; d_call: TRBD2; cdr3_aa: CAWETSGLETQYF; cdr3_nt: TGTGCCTGGGAGACTAGCGGCCTAGAGACCCAGTACTTC
v_call: TRBV12-3/TRBV12-4; clone_size: many; j_call: TRBJ2-7; d_call: .; cdr3_aa: CASRRDNRDEQYF; cdr3_nt: TGTGCCAGCAGGCGGGACAATCGCGACGAGCAGTACTTC
v_call: TRBV20-1; clone_size: .; j_call: TRBJ1-2; d_call: .; cdr3_aa: CSASDLRGYGYTF; cdr3_nt: TGCAGTGCATCGGACCTTCGGGGCTATGGCTACACCTTC
v_call: TRBV7-9; clone_size: few; j_call: TRBJ2-5; d_call: .; cdr3_aa: CASSSGGRGETQYF; cdr3_nt: TGTGCCAGCAGCTCGGGGGGCCGAGGGGAGACCCAGTACTTC
v_call: TRBV20-1; clone_size: once; j_call: TRBJ1-1; d_call: .; cdr3_aa: CSAKKATEAFF; cdr3_nt: TGCAGTGCTAAAAAGGCCACTGAAGCTTTCTTT
v_call: TRBV25-1; clone_size: .; j_call: TRBJ2-5; d_call: .; cdr3_aa: CASRASGQETQYF; cdr3_nt: TGTGCCAGCCGTGCTAGTGGCCAAGAGACCCAGTACTTC
v_call: TRBV4-1; clone_size: .; j_call: TRBJ1-1; d_call: TRBD1; cdr3_aa: CASSRGTGFDTEAFF; cdr3_nt: TGCGCCAGCAGCAGGGGGACAGGGTTTGACACTGAAGCTTTCTTT
v_call: TRBV10-3; clone_size: .; j_call: TRBJ1-2; d_call: .; cdr3_aa: CAISETVEGYTF; cdr3_nt: TGTGCCATCAGTGAAACAGTGGAGGGCTACACCTTC
v_call: TRBV20-1; clone_size: .; j_call: TRBJ1-4; d_call: .; cdr3_aa: CSAHLGPRGEKLFF; cdr3_nt: TGCAGTGCTCATCTGGGACCTCGAGGGGAAAAACTGTTTTTT
v_call: TRBV6-5; clone_size: .; j_call: TRBJ2-7; d_call: .; cdr3_aa: CASVRQANYEQYF; cdr3_nt: TGTGCCTCCGTCCGACAGGCCAACTACGAGCAGTACTTC
v_call: TRBV7-9; clone_size: .; j_call: TRBJ2-7; d_call: TRBD1; cdr3_aa: CASSLGVTGGDEQYF; cdr3_nt: TGTGCCAGCAGCTTAGGGGTCACAGGGGGCGACGAGCAGTACTTC
v_call: TRBV19; clone_size: .; j_call: TRBJ1-5; d_call: .; cdr3_aa: CASSILPGVTDQPQHF; cdr3_nt: TGTGCCAGTAGTATACTACCGGGGGTGACGGACCAGCCCCAGCATTTT
v_call: TRBV7-8; clone_size: once; j_call: TRBJ1-1; d_call: .; cdr3_aa: CASSFRAGVGMNTEAFF; cdr3_nt: TGTGCCAGCAGCTTTAGGGCGGGGGTGGGAATGAACACTGAAGCTTTCTTT
v_call: TRBV3-1; clone_size: few; j_call: TRBJ2-4; d_call: TRBD2; cdr3_aa: CASSQGTSGGGGIQYF; cdr3_nt: TGTGCCAGCAGCCAAGGGACTAGCGGGGGAGGGGGCATTCAGTACTTC
v_call: TRBV29-1; clone_size: many; j_call: TRBJ1-1; d_call: TRBD1; cdr3_aa: CSVTTGTGAPNTEAFF; cdr3_nt: TGCAGCGTTACGACCGGGACAGGGGCGCCGAACACTGAAGCTTTCTTT